The 31 T cell receptor beta chains below all came from one sample that was sequenced in a study of monozygotic twins with inflammatory bowel disease (dated by TCRdb to about 2019). Library construction relied on 5' RACE. Data came from an Illumina HiSeq 2500. The reads, reprocessed by TCRdb, yield one row per CDR3 protein sequence and no DNA. The sample table holds approximately 200,000 distinct CDR3 sequences. The ten biggest clones cover roughly 1.5% of the sample. The sequenced sample consisted of blood. The receptors come from a human donor with ulcerative colitis or Crohn's disease, or a healthy co-twin of an affected twin (not recorded which).

The chain has TRBV9 and TRBJ1-1. Germline CDR1 and CDR2: SGDLS and YYNGEE. The CDR3 length is 13 residues. The CDR3 region is CASSGGVGTEAFF.

The chain carries TRBV5-1 and TRBJ2-3; there is no DNA to check the TCRdb D call of TRBD1. The CDR3 sequence is 14 residues long. The V gene's germline CDR1 is SGHRS and CDR2 YFSETQ. CDR3 loop: CASSPGVGTDTQYF. The variable domain in full, with the rest retrieved from reference TRBV5-1 and TRBJ2-3, is KAGVTQTPRYLIKTRGQQVTLSCSPISGHRSVSWYQQTPGQGLQFLFEYFSETQRNKGNFPGRFSGRQFSNSRSEMNVSTLELGDSALYLCASSPGVGTDTQYFGPGTRLTVL.

The gene calls are TRBV4-2 and TRBJ2-1; there is no DNA to check the TCRdb D call of TRBD2. The CDR3 extends over 16 amino acids. Germline CDR1 and CDR2: LGHNA and YNFKEQ. The chain's CDR3 is CASSQVAGDSYNEQFF.

V gene TRBV7-2 combines with J gene TRBJ2-7. The germline gives CDR1 SGHTA, CDR2 FQGNSA. The CDR3 is 13 amino acids. CDR3 loop: CASSLGLAYEQYF. Filled out from reference TRBV7-2 and TRBJ2-7, the complete variable domain reads GAGVSQSPSNKVTEKGKDVELRCDPISGHTALYWYRQSLGQGLEFLIYFQGNSAPDKSGLPSDRFSAERTGGSVSTLTIQRTQQEDSAVYLCASSLGLAYEQYFGPGTRLTVT.

This rearrangement joins TRBV5-1 to TRBJ2-3; as DNA is missing, the TRBD1 call by TCRdb cannot be tested. Germline CDR1 is SGHRS and CDR2 is YFSETQ. The CDR3 consists of 14 residues. The CDR3 loop is CASSFGAEGDTQYF.

V gene TRBV7-3 combines with J gene TRBJ2-5; TCRdb's D gene call, TRBD2, goes unchecked for lack of DNA. Germline V gene lookup returns CDR1 SGHTA and CDR2 FQGTGA. This CDR3 comprises 13 residues. CDR3 residues: CASSLMREETQYF.

This sequence joins TRBV24-1 and TRBJ2-3; there is no DNA to check the TCRdb D call of TRBD1. The germline V gene encodes CDR1 KGHDR and CDR2 SFDVKD. The CDR3 covers 14 residues. This chain's CDR3 is CATSDSGLPDTQYF.

This chain uses TRBV3-1 with TRBJ1-6; with no DNA, the TCRdb D assignment of TRBD1 cannot be verified. The CDR3 covers 17 residues. CDR1 LGHDT and CDR2 YNNKEL come from the germline V gene (reference sequence). This CDR3 reads CASSQDPGGGSRSPLHF.

The J gene is TRBJ2-3, the V gene TRBV7-9; TCRdb names TRBD1, which stays unverified in the absence of DNA. This CDR3 has 15 residues. The V gene's germline CDR1 is SEHNR and CDR2 FQNEAQ (reference sequence). The CDR3 loop is CASSLRGTGEDTQYF.

V gene TRBV7-8 combines with J gene TRBJ2-7; the D call of TRBD1 rests on TCRdb alone, since no DNA is present to check it. Germline V gives CDR1 SGHVS, CDR2 FQNEAQ. The CDR3 contains 13 residues. The CDR3 sequence: CASSFEGGLEQYF.

The V call is TRBV15, the J call TRBJ2-3. Germline V gene data show CDR1 as LNHNV and CDR2 as YYDKDF (reference sequence). The CDR3 has 14 residues. The CDR3 here is CATSSRSSTDTQYF.

V is TRBV12-3 or TRBV12-4 and J is TRBJ1-1; there is no DNA to check the TCRdb D call of TRBD1. This CDR3 has 14 amino acids. The CDR3 loop reads CASSLDNRSGRAFF.

The chain recombines TRBV5-1 with TRBJ2-7; TCRdb names TRBD1, which stays unverified in the absence of DNA. The CDR3 runs 14 residues. From germline, CDR1 is SGHRS and CDR2 YFSETQ. CDR3 in amino acids: CASSLFGGLNEQYF. Looking up the rest from reference TRBV5-1 and TRBJ2-7 gives the full variable domain: KAGVTQTPRYLIKTRGQQVTLSCSPISGHRSVSWYQQTPGQGLQFLFEYFSETQRNKGNFPGRFSGRQFSNSRSEMNVSTLELGDSALYLCASSLFGGLNEQYFGPGTRLTVT.

The chain has TRBV19 and TRBJ1-1; TCRdb outputs TRBD1, but without DNA this stays unchecked. Germline assignment: CDR1 LNHDA and CDR2 SQIVND (reference sequence). The CDR3 has 15 residues. This CDR3 reads CASSTSGIGSTEAFF.

Here the CDR3 reads CASSLARTAFYGYTF. The rearrangement links TRBV5-1 to TRBJ1-2; the TCRdb call, TRBD1, lacks DNA for checking. This CDR3 region has 15 residues. Germline CDR1 SGHRS, CDR2 YFSETQ.

The rearrangement joins TRBV20-1 to TRBJ1-1; TCRdb lists TRBD1, though no DNA is available to test this call. The CDR3 is 13 amino acids. The germline gives CDR1 DFQATT, CDR2 SNEGSKA (reference sequence). CDR3 sequence: CSAAQGVNTEAFF.

The chain employs TRBV5-1 and TRBJ2-6. The CDR3 length is 16 residues. Germline values: CDR1 SGHRS, CDR2 YFSETQ. The CDR3 sequence: CASSSGQGSGANVLTF.

The chain uses TRBV20-1 and TRBJ1-6; absent DNA, TCRdb's TRBD1 call cannot be checked. Germline CDR1 and CDR2: DFQATT and SNEGSKA (reference sequence). The CDR3 consists of 13 residues. The CDR3 sequence is CSVPGQGDSPLHF.

CDR3 in amino acids: CASSRTGLAKNIQYF. The V call is TRBV19, the J call TRBJ2-4; TCRdb returns TRBD1, unconfirmable since there is no DNA. Germline V gives CDR1 LNHDA, CDR2 SQIVND (reference sequence). The CDR3 length is 15 residues.

The V gene is TRBV5-1, the J gene TRBJ2-5; TCRdb picks TRBD1, but there is no DNA to check that call. Germline V lookup: CDR1 SGHRS, CDR2 YFSETQ. CDR3 size: 17 residues. CDR3 loop: CASSSTDRWASRETQYF.

J is TRBJ2-2 and V is TRBV10-2. This CDR3 is built from 14 residues. Looked up from germline, CDR1 is WSHSY and CDR2 is SAAADI. CDR3 residues: CASRDTAITGELFF.

This chain uses TRBV5-1 with TRBJ1-2; the TCRdb call, TRBD1, lacks DNA for checking. Germline values: CDR1 SGHRS, CDR2 YFSETQ. This CDR3 comprises 15 residues. The CDR3 loop reads CASSLSTGLGYGYTF.

The V and J genes are TRBV20-1 and TRBJ2-7; TCRdb's D gene call, TRBD1, goes unchecked for lack of DNA. This CDR3 is built from 13 residues. Germline V gene sequence: CDR1 DFQATT, CDR2 SNEGSKA (reference sequence). The chain's CDR3 is CSAYRDGSYEQYF.

The chain combines TRBV5-1 with TRBJ1-4. CDR3 length: 15 residues. Germline V gene data show CDR1 as SGHRS and CDR2 as YFSETQ. The CDR3 sequence: CASSLEGITNEKLFF.

The chain combines TRBV5-1 with TRBJ1-1; TCRdb proposes TRBD1, but this gene call is untestable without DNA. This CDR3 has 14 amino acids. CDR1 is SGHRS, CDR2 YFSETQ, per germline. This CDR3 reads CASSETGLNTEAFF.

The chain carries TRBV6-5 and TRBJ1-1; TCRdb calls TRBD1, which cannot be checked without DNA. This CDR3 spans 15 amino acids. Germline V gene sequence: CDR1 MNHEY, CDR2 SVGAGI. The CDR3 sequence: CASSYSSGWGAEAFF.

The chain has TRBV7-6 and TRBJ2-5. Per the germline V gene, CDR1 is SGHVS and CDR2 is FNYEAQ. The CDR3 length is 15 residues. The CDR3 loop is CASSLRAGYQETQYF.

The chain combines TRBV5-1 with TRBJ2-1; as DNA is missing, the TRBD2 call by TCRdb cannot be tested. Germline CDR1 SGHRS, CDR2 YFSETQ. The CDR3 is 16 amino acids. CDR3 in amino acids: CASSRTGGGYYNEQFF.

The chain carries TRBV5-1 and TRBJ2-7; TCRdb's assignment of TRBD1 cannot be checked, as there is no DNA. This CDR3 is 17 amino acids long. Germline-derived CDR1 and CDR2 are SGHRS and YFSETQ. The CDR3: CASSFTGQSAGSYEQYF.

The V gene is TRBV28, the J gene TRBJ2-7. This CDR3 spans 14 amino acids. The V gene's germline CDR1 is MDHEN and CDR2 SYDVKM. CDR3 residues: CASSEAGGSYEQYF.

This chain links TRBV20-1 with TRBJ2-1. Germline lookup yields CDR1 DFQATT and CDR2 SNEGSKA (reference sequence). The CDR3 is 14 residues long. The CDR3 is CSATGLRSYNEQFF.